This entry features one T cell receptor beta chain sequence. These data come from a study of shared clonotypes between healthy human individuals. Germline loops: CDR1 SGHAT, CDR2 FQNNGV. Losses at the gene ends were 1 base for V and 4 bases for J; bases not matched to a gene: 8. The CDR3 spans 16 residues. Naive CD8 cells, CD45RO-negative and positively selected for CCR7, excluded terminally differentiated effector memory CD45RA+ cells. Sequencing used immunoSEQ multiplex PCR; TCRdb keeps in-frame clones, though not all of them. Of roughly 2.1 million clones in the sample, under 95% were seen once. This receptor was identified in a man younger than 30 in good health. Some clones in this sample may be carry-over from other donors' samples. The sequenced material came from naive CD8+ T cells from PBMCs. The V and J genes are TRBV11-2 and TRBJ1-2; 8 bases map to TRBD1. The CDR3: CASSLGPGQGGYGYTF. The CDR3 nucleotides are TGTGCCAGCAGCTTAGGCCCCGGACAGGGTGGCTATGGCTACACCTTC.